A selection of T cell receptor beta chains follows, all from one sample in a study of cytomegalovirus exposure and HLA in healthy donors. Libraries were prepared by immunoSEQ multiplex PCR; TCRdb keeps only in-frame clonotypes and omits some of them. The sample consists of 59,000 or so clones, 75% to 90% of them appearing once. Material for sequencing was PBMCs. Every receptor here comes from a woman aged 18 to 35 in good health and CMV-seronegative. Each CDR3 is given with its conserved first and last residue. D genes are given only for firm matches. Size is omitted from some rows. Given values are once, few, many or a class for expanded clones.

j_gene	v_gene	abundance	d_gene	CDR3aa	CDR3nt
TRBJ1-2	TRBV4-2	.	TRBD1	CASSQVADRVNYGYTF	TGTGCCAGCAGCCAAGTGGCGGACAGGGTGAACTATGGCTACACCTTC
TRBJ2-5	TRBV9	once	TRBD2	CASSPTGTSGFQETQYF	TGTGCCAGCAGCCCAACCGGGACTAGCGGATTTCAAGAGACCCAGTACTTC
TRBJ2-3	TRBV7-3	.	TRBD1	CASSLTGGGTDTQYF	TGTGCCAGCAGTTTGACAGGGGGTGGCACAGATACGCAGTATTTT
TRBJ2-2	TRBV5-1	.	.	CASSLSLGGNTGELFF	TGCGCCAGCAGCTTGAGTTTGGGGGGAAACACCGGGGAGCTGTTTTTT
TRBJ2-1	TRBV9	.	TRBD2	CASSAGLAYEQFF	TGTGCCAGCAGCGCCGGACTAGCGTATGAGCAGTTCTTC
TRBJ1-1	TRBV7-3	.	TRBD1	CASSSQSGQAEAFF	TGTGCCAGCAGCTCTCAATCCGGACAGGCTGAAGCTTTCTTT
TRBJ1-5	TRBV16	once	.	CASSRSQPQHF	TGTGCCAGCAGCCGGAGCCAGCCCCAGCATTTT
TRBJ1-2	TRBV7-2	.	.	CASSLEVSARGYTF	TGTGCCAGCAGCTTAGAGGTCAGCGCGCGTGGCTACACCTTC
TRBJ2-1	TRBV7-2	.	TRBD2	CASSMTSGRGEQFF	TGTGCCAGCAGCATGACTAGCGGGAGGGGTGAGCAGTTCTTC
TRBJ2-2	TRBV7-8	.	TRBD2	CASSLPGTRSPGELFF	TGTGCCAGCAGCCTCCCCGGGACTAGGTCTCCCGGGGAGCTGTTTTTT
TRBJ1-2	TRBV19	.	TRBD1	CASSPGGAVGYTF	TGTGCCAGTAGTCCAGGGGGCGCGGTAGGCTACACCTTC
TRBJ2-7	TRBV27	.	.	CASSPGTAYEQYF	TGTGCCAGCAGTCCAGGCACTGCGTACGAGCAGTACTTC
TRBJ2-5	TRBV7-2	.	.	CASSWTGVGETQYF	TGTGCCAGCAGCTGGACGGGAGTGGGGGAGACCCAGTACTTC
TRBJ2-3	TRBV5-1	.	.	CASSFGEADTQYF	TGCGCCAGCAGCTTTGGAGAGGCAGATACGCAGTATTTT
TRBJ1-2	TRBV2	.	.	CASSEERNYGYTF	TGTGCCAGCAGTGAGGAGAGAAACTATGGCTACACCTTC
TRBJ2-1	TRBV27	.	TRBD2	CASSPLAGGWNEQFF	TGTGCCAGCAGTCCACTAGCGGGAGGTTGGAATGAGCAGTTCTTC
TRBJ2-5	TRBV27	.	TRBD1	CASSDRTGPAQYF	TGTGCCAGCAGCGATAGGACAGGGCCGGCCCAGTACTTC
TRBJ2-3	TRBV9	.	TRBD2	CASSPGGGSDTQYF	TGTGCCAGCAGCCCTGGGGGGGGTTCCGATACGCAGTATTTT
TRBJ2-7	TRBV9	.	.	CASSPRDIPYEQYF	TGTGCCAGCAGCCCCAGGGACATTCCCTACGAGCAGTACTTC
TRBJ2-2	TRBV6-5	.	TRBD1	CASRSGTENTGELFF	TGTGCCAGCAGATCCGGGACAGAAAACACCGGGGAGCTGTTTTTT
TRBJ1-4	TRBV28	.	.	CASSYTGEKLFF	TGTGCCAGCAGTTACACGGGGGAAAAACTGTTTTTT
TRBJ2-5	TRBV11-2	.	.	CASSLVAGETQYF	TGTGCCAGCAGCTTAGTGGCGGGGGAGACCCAGTACTTC
TRBJ1-2	TRBV28	few	TRBD1	CASSSPRGQGIYGYTF	TGTGCCAGCAGTTCTCCCCGCGGACAGGGGATTTATGGCTACACCTTC
TRBJ2-1	TRBV27	.	.	CASSPGGFGLVHFF	TGTGCCAGCAGCCCAGGGGGCTTCGGACTAGTCCATTTCTTC